This T cell receptor beta chain was documented in a study of cytomegalovirus exposure and HLA in healthy donors. Whole-study results and caveats: TCR sequences were mostly rare, though some public TCRs occurred in many donors.

The length of the CDR3 is 17 residues. CDR1 and CDR2 (germline): SGDLS, YYNGEE. Losses at the gene ends were 4 bases for V and 4 bases for J; bases not matched to a gene: 11. TCRdb's copy holds only in-frame clones and misses some; the assay was immunoSEQ multiplex PCR. Among about 160,000 clones, 85% to 90% were seen once, and the ten largest hold 4% to 4.5%. Notes on this clone: Its antigen is as yet unknown.

The material sequenced was PBMCs. The chain is built from TRBV9 and TRBJ2-7, with 13 positions matching TRBD2. The receptor was isolated from a man younger than 30 in good health and CMV-seropositive. This chain's CDR3 is CASSPVGLAGAKYEQYF. The CDR3 DNA is TGTGCCAGCAGCCCAGTAGGACTAGCGGGAGCAAAGTACGAGCAGTACTTC.